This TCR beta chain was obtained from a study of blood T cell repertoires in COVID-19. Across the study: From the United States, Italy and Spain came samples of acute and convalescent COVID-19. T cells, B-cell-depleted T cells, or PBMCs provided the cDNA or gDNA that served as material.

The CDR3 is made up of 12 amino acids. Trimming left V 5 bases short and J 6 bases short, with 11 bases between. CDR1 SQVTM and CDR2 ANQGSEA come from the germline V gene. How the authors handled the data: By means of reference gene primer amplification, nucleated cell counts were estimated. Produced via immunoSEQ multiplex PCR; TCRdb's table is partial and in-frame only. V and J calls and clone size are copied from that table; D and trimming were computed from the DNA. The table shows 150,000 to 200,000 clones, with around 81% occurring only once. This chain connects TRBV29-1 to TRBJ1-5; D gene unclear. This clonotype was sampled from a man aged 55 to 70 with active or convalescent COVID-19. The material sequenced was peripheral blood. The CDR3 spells CSVSEGAQPQHF. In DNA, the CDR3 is TGCAGCGTTTCTGAGGGTGCTCAGCCCCAGCATTTT.